The rows below give T cell receptor beta chains drawn from one sample of a study of low-dose radiotherapy and immunotherapy resistance in tumors. TCRdb called the reads again in MiXCR, with one record for every CDR3 protein. The data show about 58,000 distinct CDR3 sequences, around a quarter seen once. The sequencing used PBMCs, collected after low-dose radiotherapy plus immunotherapy. The receptors derive from a male donor with prostate cancer. CDR3s include the opening cysteine and the closing phenylalanine or tryptophan. D genes are given only for firm matches. The size entry is marked missing in some rows and otherwise reads once, few, many or a size class.

D: .; V: TRBV7-3; size: many; J: TRBJ1-1; CDR3: CASSLMQNTEAFF; DNA: TGTGCCAGCAGCTTAATGCAGAACACTGAAGCTTTCTTT
D: TRBD1; V: TRBV2; size: many; J: TRBJ2-2; CDR3: CASSEAGQYTGELFF; DNA: TGTGCCAGCAGTGAAGCGGGACAGTACACCGGGGAGCTGTTTTTT
D: TRBD1; V: TRBV7-9; size: many; J: TRBJ1-1; CDR3: CASSLVPTGTDEAFF; DNA: TGTGCCAGCAGCTTAGTCCCCACCGGGACAGATGAAGCTTTCTTT
D: TRBD1; V: TRBV6-6; size: many; J: TRBJ2-3; CDR3: CASSQTGQPTDTQYF; DNA: TGTGCCAGCTCACAAACGGGACAGCCCACAGATACTCAGTATTTT
D: .; V: TRBV29-1; size: many; J: TRBJ2-1; CDR3: CSVEGGGGGEQFF; DNA: TGCAGCGTTGAAGGTGGAGGGGGCGGTGAGCAGTTCTTC
D: .; V: TRBV29-1; size: many; J: TRBJ1-1; CDR3: CSVGTAEAFF; DNA: TGCAGCGTTGGGACCGCTGAAGCTTTCTTT
D: TRBD1; V: TRBV6-5; size: many; J: TRBJ1-3; CDR3: CASSPPGQGGNTIYF; DNA: TGTGCCAGCAGCCCTCCGGGACAGGGAGGAAACACCATATATTTT
D: TRBD2; V: TRBV9; size: .; J: TRBJ2-2; CDR3: CASSVGVAGALGELFF; DNA: TGTGCCAGCAGCGTAGGGGTAGCGGGAGCTCTCGGGGAGCTGTTTTTT
D: .; V: TRBV21-1; size: many; J: TRBJ2-2; CDR3: CASSSSVSGGPTGELFF; DNA: TGTGCCAGCAGCTCTAGTGTCTCGGGAGGGCCTACCGGGGAGCTGTTTTTT
D: .; V: TRBV23-1; size: many; J: TRBJ2-1; CDR3: CASSRYNEQFF; DNA: TGCGCCAGCAGTCGCTACAATGAGCAGTTCTTC
D: TRBD1; V: TRBV5-1; size: .; J: TRBJ1-5; CDR3: CASSLTGRGNQPQHF; DNA: TGCGCCAGCAGCCTGACAGGGAGGGGCAATCAGCCCCAGCATTTT
D: .; V: TRBV7-7; size: many; J: TRBJ2-5; CDR3: CASSTGRSYQETQYF; DNA: TGTGCTAGCAGCACGGGACGCTCGTACCAAGAGACCCAGTACTTC
D: TRBD2; V: TRBV6-1; size: many; J: TRBJ2-1; CDR3: CASSRLAGGTPNEQFF; DNA: TGTGCCAGCAGCCGACTAGCGGGGGGGACTCCCAATGAGCAGTTCTTC
D: TRBD1; V: TRBV5-1; size: .; J: TRBJ1-1; CDR3: CASRKQGAGNTEAFF; DNA: TGCGCCAGCAGAAAACAGGGGGCCGGGAACACTGAAGCTTTCTTT
D: .; V: TRBV28; size: many; J: TRBJ2-5; CDR3: CASSLGVTQYF; DNA: TGTGCCAGCAGCCTAGGGGTGACCCAGTACTTC
D: .; V: TRBV5-1; size: many; J: TRBJ2-7; CDR3: CASSSGQMSSYEQYF; DNA: TGCGCCAGCAGCTCAGGCCAAATGAGCTCCTACGAGCAGTACTTC
D: TRBD1; V: TRBV6-5; size: .; J: TRBJ1-5; CDR3: CASSYPGTGVSNQPQHF; DNA: TGTGCCAGCAGTTACCCCGGGACAGGGGTTAGCAATCAGCCCCAGCATTTT
D: TRBD2; V: TRBV7-3; size: many; J: TRBJ2-1; CDR3: CASSPSGLYNEQFF; DNA: TGTGCCAGCAGTCCCTCGGGACTATACAATGAGCAGTTCTTC
D: TRBD2; V: TRBV4-1; size: many; J: TRBJ2-7; CDR3: CASSQPTSGRHEQYF; DNA: TGCGCCAGCAGCCAGCCGACTAGCGGGAGACACGAGCAGTACTTC
D: .; V: TRBV20-1; size: few; J: TRBJ2-3; CDR3: CSARGQTSTDTQYF; DNA: TGCAGTGCTAGAGGCCAGACTAGCACAGATACGCAGTATTTT
D: TRBD2; V: TRBV20-1; size: many; J: TRBJ2-7; CDR3: CSARSLADSPNEQYF; DNA: TGCAGTGCTAGGAGTCTAGCGGACTCCCCCAACGAGCAGTACTTC
D: TRBD1; V: TRBV15; size: many; J: TRBJ2-7; CDR3: CALNRGNYEQYF; DNA: TGTGCCTTAAACAGGGGGAACTACGAGCAGTACTTC
D: TRBD1; V: TRBV19; size: .; J: TRBJ1-1; CDR3: CASSAQGEYTEAFF; DNA: TGTGCCAGTAGTGCTCAGGGGGAATACACTGAAGCTTTCTTT
D: .; V: TRBV19; size: many; J: TRBJ2-5; CDR3: CASKGTSQETQYF; DNA: TGTGCCAGTAAGGGGACTTCTCAAGAGACCCAGTACTTC
D: TRBD2; V: TRBV20-1; size: .; J: TRBJ2-3; CDR3: CSARKRGSTDTQYF; DNA: TGCAGTGCTCGAAAGCGGGGAAGCACAGATACGCAGTATTTT
D: .; V: TRBV20-1; size: many; J: TRBJ2-3; CDR3: CSAERGVADTQYF; DNA: TGCAGTGCGGAGAGGGGCGTAGCGGATACGCAGTATTTT
D: TRBD1; V: TRBV12-3/TRBV12-4; size: many; J: TRBJ2-5; CDR3: CASSDRGLGQETQYF; DNA: TGTGCCAGCAGTGACAGGGGGCTTGGTCAAGAGACCCAGTACTTC
D: .; V: TRBV28; size: many; J: TRBJ1-2; CDR3: CASSFGSRLSGYTF; DNA: TGTGCCAGCAGTTTCGGGTCCCGTCTCTCTGGCTACACCTTC
D: .; V: TRBV6-2/TRBV6-3; size: many; J: TRBJ2-4; CDR3: CASNDRDARIQYF; DNA: TGTGCCAGCAACGACCGGGACGCCCGGATTCAGTACTTC
D: .; V: TRBV5-6; size: .; J: TRBJ1-1; CDR3: CASGPWGPETEAFF; DNA: TGTGCCAGCGGCCCATGGGGCCCTGAGACTGAAGCTTTCTTT